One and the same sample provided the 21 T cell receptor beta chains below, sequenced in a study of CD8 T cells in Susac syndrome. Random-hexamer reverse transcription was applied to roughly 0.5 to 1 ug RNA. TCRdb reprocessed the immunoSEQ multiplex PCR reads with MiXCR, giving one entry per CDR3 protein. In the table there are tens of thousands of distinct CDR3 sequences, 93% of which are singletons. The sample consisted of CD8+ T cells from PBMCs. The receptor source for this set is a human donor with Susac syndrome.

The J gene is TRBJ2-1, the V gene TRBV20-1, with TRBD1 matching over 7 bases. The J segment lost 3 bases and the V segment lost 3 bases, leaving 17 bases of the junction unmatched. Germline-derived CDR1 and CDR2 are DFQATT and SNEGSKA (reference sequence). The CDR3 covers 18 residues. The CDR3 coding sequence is TGCAGTGCTAGGGGTGGGGCAGGGGGATCTAACTTCTACAATGAGCAGTTCTTC. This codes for CSARGGAGGSNFYNEQFF.

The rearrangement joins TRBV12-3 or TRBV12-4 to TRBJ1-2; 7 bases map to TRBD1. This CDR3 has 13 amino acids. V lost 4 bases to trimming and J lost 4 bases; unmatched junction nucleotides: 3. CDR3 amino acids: CASSSDRIYGYTF. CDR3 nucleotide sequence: TGTGCCAGCAGTTCGGACAGGATCTATGGCTACACCTTC.

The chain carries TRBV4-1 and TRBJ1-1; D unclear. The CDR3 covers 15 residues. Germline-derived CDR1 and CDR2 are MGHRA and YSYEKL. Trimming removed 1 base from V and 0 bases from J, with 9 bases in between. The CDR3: CASSQVSGMNTEAFF. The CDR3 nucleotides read TGCGCCAGCAGCCAAGTATCGGGAATGAACACTGAAGCTTTCTTT.

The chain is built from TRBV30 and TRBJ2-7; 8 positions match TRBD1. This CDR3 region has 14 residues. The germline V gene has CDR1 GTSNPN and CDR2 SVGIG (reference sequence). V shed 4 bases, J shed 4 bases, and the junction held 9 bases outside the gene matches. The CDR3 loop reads CAWMYQGARYEQYF. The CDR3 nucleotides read TGTGCCTGGATGTATCAGGGGGCAAGGTACGAGCAGTACTTC.

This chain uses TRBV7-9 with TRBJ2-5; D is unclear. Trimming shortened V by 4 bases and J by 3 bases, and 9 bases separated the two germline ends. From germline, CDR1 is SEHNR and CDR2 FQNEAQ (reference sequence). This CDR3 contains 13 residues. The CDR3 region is CASSSNLEETQYF. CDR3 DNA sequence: TGTGCCAGCAGCTCTAATTTGGAAGAGACCCAGTACTTC.

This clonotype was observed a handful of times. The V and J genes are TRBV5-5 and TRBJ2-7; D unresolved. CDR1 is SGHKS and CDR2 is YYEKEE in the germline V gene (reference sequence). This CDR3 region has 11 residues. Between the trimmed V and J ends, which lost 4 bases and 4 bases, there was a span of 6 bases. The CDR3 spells CASSPAYEQYF. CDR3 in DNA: TGTGCCAGCAGCCCGGCTTACGAGCAGTACTTC.

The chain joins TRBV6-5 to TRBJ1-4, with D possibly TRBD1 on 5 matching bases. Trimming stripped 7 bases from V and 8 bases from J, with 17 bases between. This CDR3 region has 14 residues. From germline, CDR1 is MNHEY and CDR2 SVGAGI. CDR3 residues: CASTGGTRGEKLFF. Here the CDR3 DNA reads TGTGCCAGCACGGGAGGGACCCGGGGAGAAAAACTGTTTTTT.

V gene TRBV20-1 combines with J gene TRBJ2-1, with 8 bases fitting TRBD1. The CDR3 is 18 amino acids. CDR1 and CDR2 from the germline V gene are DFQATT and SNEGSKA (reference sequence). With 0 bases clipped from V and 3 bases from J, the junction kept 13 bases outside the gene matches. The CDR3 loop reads CSARDGAGGADSYNEQFF. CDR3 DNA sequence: TGCAGTGCTAGAGATGGGGCAGGGGGCGCGGATAGCTACAATGAGCAGTTCTTC.

In DNA, the CDR3 is TGTGCCAGCAGTGTCAGACAGACAAACAATGAGCAGTTCTTC. Encoded protein: CASSVRQTNNEQFF. The rearrangement joins TRBV2 to TRBJ2-1; weak D call: TRBD1 (5 bases). The ends were cut back, 4 bases at V and 5 bases at J, with 12 bases in the middle. The germline V gene encodes CDR1 SNHLY and CDR2 FYNNEI. The CDR3 is 14 residues long.

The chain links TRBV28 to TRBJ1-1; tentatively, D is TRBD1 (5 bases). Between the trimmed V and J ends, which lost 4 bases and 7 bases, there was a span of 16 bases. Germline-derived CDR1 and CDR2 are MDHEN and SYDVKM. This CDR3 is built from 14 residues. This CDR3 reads CASSSTDLLGEAFF. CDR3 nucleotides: TGTGCCAGCAGTTCGACAGATCTCTTGGGTGAAGCTTTCTTT.

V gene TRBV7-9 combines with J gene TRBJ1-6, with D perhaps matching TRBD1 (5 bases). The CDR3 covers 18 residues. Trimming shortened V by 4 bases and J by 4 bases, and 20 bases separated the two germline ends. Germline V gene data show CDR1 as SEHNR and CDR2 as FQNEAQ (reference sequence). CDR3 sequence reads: CASSSGLARERYNSPLHF. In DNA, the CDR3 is TGTGCCAGCAGCTCCGGCCTTGCCAGGGAAAGGTATAATTCACCCCTCCACTTT.

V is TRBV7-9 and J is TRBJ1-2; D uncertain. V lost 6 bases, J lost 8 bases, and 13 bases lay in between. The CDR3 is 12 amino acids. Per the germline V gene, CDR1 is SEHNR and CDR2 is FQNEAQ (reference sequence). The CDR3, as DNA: TGTGCCAGCAGTTCCCCAAACGGGGGCTACACCTTC. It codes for CASSSPNGGYTF.

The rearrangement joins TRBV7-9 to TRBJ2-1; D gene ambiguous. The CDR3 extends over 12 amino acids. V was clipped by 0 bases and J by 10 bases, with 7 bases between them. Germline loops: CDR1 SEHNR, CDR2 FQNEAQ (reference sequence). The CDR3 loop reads CASSLALPEQFF. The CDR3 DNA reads TGTGCCAGCAGCTTAGCGTTACCAGAGCAGTTCTTC.

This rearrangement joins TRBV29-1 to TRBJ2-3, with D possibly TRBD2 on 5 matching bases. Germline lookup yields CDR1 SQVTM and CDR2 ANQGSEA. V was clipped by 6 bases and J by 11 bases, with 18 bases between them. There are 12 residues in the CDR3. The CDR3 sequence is CSVRRDEGGQYF. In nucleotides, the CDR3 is TGCAGCGTGAGACGGGATGAGGGTGGGCAGTATTTT.

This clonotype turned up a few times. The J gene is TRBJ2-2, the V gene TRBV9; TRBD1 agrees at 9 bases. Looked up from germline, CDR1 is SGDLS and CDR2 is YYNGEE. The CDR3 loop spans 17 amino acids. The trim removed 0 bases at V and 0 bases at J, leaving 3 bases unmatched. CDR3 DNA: TGTGCCAGCAGCGTAGTCCGGGACAGGGCGAACACCGGGGAGCTGTTTTTT. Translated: CASSVVRDRANTGELFF.

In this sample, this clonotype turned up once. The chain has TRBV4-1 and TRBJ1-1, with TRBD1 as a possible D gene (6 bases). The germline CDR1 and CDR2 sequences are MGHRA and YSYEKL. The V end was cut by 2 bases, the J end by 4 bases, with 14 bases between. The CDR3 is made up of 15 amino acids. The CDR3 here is CASSQLRGLSTEAFF. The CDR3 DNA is TGCGCCAGCAGCCAACTAAGGGGGTTGAGCACTGAAGCTTTCTTT.

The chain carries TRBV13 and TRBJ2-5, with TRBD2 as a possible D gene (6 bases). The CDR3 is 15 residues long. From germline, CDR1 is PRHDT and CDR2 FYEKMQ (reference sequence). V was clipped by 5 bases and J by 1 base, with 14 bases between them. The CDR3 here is CASSPGRFSQETQYF. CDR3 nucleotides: TGTGCCAGCAGCCCAGGGAGGTTCAGCCAAGAGACCCAGTACTTC.

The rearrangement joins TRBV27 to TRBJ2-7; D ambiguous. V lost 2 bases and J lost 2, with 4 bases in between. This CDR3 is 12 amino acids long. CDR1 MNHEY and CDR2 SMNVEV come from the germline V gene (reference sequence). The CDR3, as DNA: TGTGCCAGCAGTTTAGGGGCCTACGAGCAGTACTTC. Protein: CASSLGAYEQYF.

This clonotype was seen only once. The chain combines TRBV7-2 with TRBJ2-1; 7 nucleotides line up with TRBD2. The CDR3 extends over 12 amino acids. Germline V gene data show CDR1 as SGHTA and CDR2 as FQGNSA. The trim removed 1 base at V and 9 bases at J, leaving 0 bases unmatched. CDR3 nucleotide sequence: TGTGCCAGCAGCTTAGTAGCGGGTGAGCAGTTCTTC. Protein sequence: CASSLVAGEQFF.

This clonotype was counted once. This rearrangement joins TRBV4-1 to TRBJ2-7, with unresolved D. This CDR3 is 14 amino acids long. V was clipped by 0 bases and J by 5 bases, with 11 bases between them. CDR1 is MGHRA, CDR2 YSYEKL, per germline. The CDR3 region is CASSQDLEWDEQYF. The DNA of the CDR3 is TGCGCCAGCAGCCAAGACCTCGAATGGGACGAGCAGTACTTC.

The DNA for the CDR3 is TGTGCCAGCAGCTTTACGAGCCCAGATACGCAGTATTTT. This sequence encodes CASSFTSPDTQYF. The rearrangement uses TRBV7-2 and TRBJ2-3; no firm D call. V shed 3 bases and J shed 4 bases, with 8 bases lying between them. Germline values: CDR1 SGHTA, CDR2 FQGNSA. The CDR3 totals 13 residues.